The T cell receptor (beta chain) described here comes from a study of shared clonotypes between healthy human individuals. Assay: immunoSEQ multiplex PCR; the TCRdb copy retains only in-frame clones and omits some. The table records fewer than 1.6 million clones, about 98.5% of them present only once. The length of the CDR3 is 14 residues. The trim removed 4 bases at V and 6 bases at J, leaving 3 bases unmatched. Germline CDR1 is LGHNA and CDR2 is YSLEER. The sequence came from a man in his thirties or forties in good health. The gene calls are TRBV4-3 and TRBJ2-2; 9 nucleotides line up with TRBD1. Sequenced: naive CD4+ T cells sorted from blood. Subset here: CD45RA+ positively selected. The CDR3 nucleotides are TGCGCCAGCAGCCCGACAGGGGGTTCCGGGGAGCTGTTTTTT. It specifies CASSPTGGSGELFF.